Each of the 6 T cell receptor beta chains below was sequenced from the same sample in a study of blood T cell repertoires in COVID-19. The data were produced by immunoSEQ multiplex PCR, yet TCRdb's version contains in-frame clones alone and is incomplete. There are some 220,000 clones in the sample; 84% occur only once, and 9.7% lies in the top ten. Material: peripheral blood. These TCRs come from a man aged 50 to 60 with active or convalescent COVID-19.

The rearrangement links TRBV5-1 to TRBJ2-5; D is unresolved. Germline assignment: CDR1 SGHRS and CDR2 YFSETQ. The CDR3 is 15 residues long. Trimming cost V 4 bases and J 4 bases, with 17 bases left between them. The CDR3 reads CASSTLSGSGETQYF. The DNA of the CDR3 is TGCGCCAGCAGCACCCTGTCGGGTTCGGGAGAGACCCAGTACTTC.

V gene TRBV3-1 (or the pseudogene TRBV3-2) combines with J gene TRBJ1-6, with D tentatively TRBD1 (6 bases). The germline V gene encodes CDR1 LGHDT and CDR2 YNNKEL (reference sequence). The V gene lost 0 bases and the J gene lost 7 bases, with 10 bases spanning the gap. CDR3 length: 15 residues. This CDR3 is CASSQDWTANSPLHF. CDR3 DNA sequence: TGTGCCAGCAGCCAAGATTGGACAGCGAATTCACCCCTCCACTTT.

The chain recombines TRBV6-6 with TRBJ2-3, with D possibly matching TRBD2 (6 bases). Germline CDR1 reads MNHNY; CDR2 reads SVGAGI (reference sequence). This CDR3 is 15 amino acids long. Trimming left V 0 bases short and J 7 bases short, with 14 bases between. CDR3 in DNA: TGTGCCAGCAGTTACTCTGGGGGGAGGAGCAATACGCAGTATTTT. Translated: CASSYSGGRSNTQYF.

The chain uses TRBV12-1 and TRBJ2-7; no DNA check was done on the table's D call, TRBD2. TRBV12-1 represents a pseudogene. The CDR3 runs to 17 residues. In DNA, the CDR3 is TGTGCCAGCAGGCGCCCCTTGAGGACTAGCATCGACTACGAGCAGTACTTC. Protein: CASRRPLRTSIDYEQYF.

This chain uses TRBV9 with TRBJ2-5; 13 bases match TRBD2. CDR3 length equals 16 residues. Trimming removed 4 bases from V and 1 base from J; junction bases left unmatched: 4. Germline CDR1 SGDLS, CDR2 YYNGEE. The DNA of the CDR3 is TGTGCCAGCAGCCCCAGACTAGCGGGGGGCCAAGAGACCCAGTACTTC. Residues: CASSPRLAGGQETQYF. Full variable domain (outside the CDR3, taken from reference TRBV9 and TRBJ2-5): DSGVTQTPKHLITATGQRVTLRCSPRSGDLSVYWYQQSLDQGLQFLIQYYNGEERAKGNILERFSAQQFPDLHSELNLSSLELGDSALYFCASSPRLAGGQETQYFGPGTRLLVL.

The chain uses TRBV7-3 and TRBJ2-1; 7 bases agree with TRBD2. The CDR3 covers 15 residues. Germline-derived CDR1 and CDR2 are SGHTA and FQGTGA. Germline trimming cut 5 bases from V and 0 bases from J; bases unmatched to any gene: 4. This chain's CDR3 is CASSPSGNSYNEQFF. In DNA, the CDR3 is TGTGCCAGCAGCCCGAGCGGGAACTCCTACAATGAGCAGTTCTTC.